This T cell receptor beta chain was identified in a study of T cell changes during pregnancy in multiple sclerosis. Deletions cut 2 bases from V and 2 bases from J, with 6 bases between. The CDR3 consists of 12 residues. Germline lookup yields CDR1 SQVTM and CDR2 ANQGSEA. TCRdb's copy holds only in-frame clones and misses some; the assay was immunoSEQ multiplex PCR. The table includes 55,000 to 65,000 clones, just over 90% detected once. This rearrangement joins TRBV29-1 to TRBJ1-2; the D gene is possibly TRBD1 (5 bases). The TCR was taken from a female donor with multiple sclerosis, enrolled in a pregnancy study. This specimen was CD4+ T cells from peripheral blood mononuclear cells, taken before pregnancy. CDR3 sequence reads: CSVEQGNYGYTF. The DNA of the CDR3 is TGCAGCGTTGAACAGGGAAACTATGGCTACACCTTC.